This T cell receptor beta chain emerged from a study of blood T cell repertoires in COVID-19. Across the study: Whether acute or convalescent, the COVID-19 samples came from the United States, Italy and Spain. In each case, the material was cDNA or gDNA derived from T cells, B-cell-depleted T cells, or PBMCs.

In the authors' workflow: Estimated nucleated cell counts came from reference gene primer amplification. Libraries were prepared by immunoSEQ multiplex PCR; TCRdb keeps only in-frame clonotypes and omits some of them. V and J calls and clone size come straight from that table; D and trimming were deduced from the DNA. The table has 650,000 to 800,000 clones, around 90% seen once. This CDR3 has 14 residues. The V gene's germline CDR1 is KGHSH and CDR2 LQKENI. Trimming took off 4 bases at V and 2 bases at J, with 11 bases between the two ends. Source material: peripheral blood. This sequence joins TRBV18 and TRBJ1-1; D call uncertain. This TCR was sampled from a woman between 18 and 30 years old with acute or convalescent COVID-19. CDR3 sequence reads: CASSLLTINTEAFF. The CDR3, as DNA: TGTGCCAGCTCACTCCTGACAATCAACACTGAAGCTTTCTTT.